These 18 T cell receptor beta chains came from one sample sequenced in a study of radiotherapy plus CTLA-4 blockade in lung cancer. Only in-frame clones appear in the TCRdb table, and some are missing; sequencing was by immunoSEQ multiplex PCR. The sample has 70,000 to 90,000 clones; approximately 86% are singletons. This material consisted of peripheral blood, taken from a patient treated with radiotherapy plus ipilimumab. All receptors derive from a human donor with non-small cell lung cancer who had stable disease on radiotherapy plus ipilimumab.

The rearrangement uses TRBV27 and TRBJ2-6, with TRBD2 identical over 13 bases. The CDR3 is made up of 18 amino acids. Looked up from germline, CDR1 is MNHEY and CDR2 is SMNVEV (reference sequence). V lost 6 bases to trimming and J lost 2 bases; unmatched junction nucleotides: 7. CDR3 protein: CASRFTSGRATGANVLTF. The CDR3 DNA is TGTGCCAGCAGGTTTACTAGCGGGAGGGCCACTGGGGCCAACGTCCTGACTTTC.

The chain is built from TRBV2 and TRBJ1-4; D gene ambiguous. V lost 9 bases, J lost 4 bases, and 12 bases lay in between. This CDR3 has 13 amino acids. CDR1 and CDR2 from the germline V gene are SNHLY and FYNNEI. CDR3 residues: CASRRRLNEKLFF. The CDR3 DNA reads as TGTGCCAGTAGACGGAGGCTTAATGAAAAACTGTTTTTT.

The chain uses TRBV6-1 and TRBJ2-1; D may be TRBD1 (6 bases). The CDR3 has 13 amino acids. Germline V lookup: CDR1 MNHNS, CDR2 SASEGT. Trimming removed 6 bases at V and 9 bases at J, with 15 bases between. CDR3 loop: CASRLTGPVEQFF. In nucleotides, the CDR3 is TGTGCCAGCAGGCTTACAGGGCCGGTTGAGCAGTTCTTC.

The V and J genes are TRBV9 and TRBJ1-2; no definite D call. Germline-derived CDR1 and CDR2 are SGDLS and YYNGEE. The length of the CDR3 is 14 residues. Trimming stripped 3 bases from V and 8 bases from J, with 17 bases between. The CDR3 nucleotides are TGTGCCAGCAGCGAATTGACGCGGACGGGGGGCTACACCTTC. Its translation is CASSELTRTGGYTF. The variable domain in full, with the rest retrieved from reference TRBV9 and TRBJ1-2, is DSGVTQTPKHLITATGQRVTLRCSPRSGDLSVYWYQQSLDQGLQFLIQYYNGEERAKGNILERFSAQQFPDLHSELNLSSLELGDSALYFCASSELTRTGGYTFGSGTRLTVV.

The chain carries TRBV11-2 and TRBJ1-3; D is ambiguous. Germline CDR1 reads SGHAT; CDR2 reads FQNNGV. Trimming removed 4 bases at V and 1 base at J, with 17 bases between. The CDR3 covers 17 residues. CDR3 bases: TGTGCCAGCAGCTCCCCTCGGGTTTGGGGTTCTGGAAACACCATATATTTT. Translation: CASSSPRVWGSGNTIYF. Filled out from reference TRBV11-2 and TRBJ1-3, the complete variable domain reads EAGVAQSPRYKIIEKRQSVAFWCNPISGHATLYWYQQILGQGPKLLIQFQNNGVVDDSQLPKDRFSAERLKGVDSTLKIQPAKLEDSAVYLCASSSPRVWGSGNTIYFGEGSWLTVV.

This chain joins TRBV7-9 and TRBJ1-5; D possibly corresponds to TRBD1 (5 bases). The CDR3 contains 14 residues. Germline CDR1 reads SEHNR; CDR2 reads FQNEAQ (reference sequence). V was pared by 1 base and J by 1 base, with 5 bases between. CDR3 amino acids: CASSLDRSNQPQHF. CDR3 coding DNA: TGTGCCAGCAGCTTAGACAGGAGCAATCAGCCCCAGCATTTT.

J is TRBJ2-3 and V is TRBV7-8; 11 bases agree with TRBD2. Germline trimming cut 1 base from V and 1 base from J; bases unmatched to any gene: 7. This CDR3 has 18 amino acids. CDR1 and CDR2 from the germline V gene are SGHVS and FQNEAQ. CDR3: CASSLGVSGGARTDTQYF. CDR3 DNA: TGTGCCAGCAGCTTAGGTGTTAGCGGGGGGGCGCGCACAGATACGCAGTATTTT.

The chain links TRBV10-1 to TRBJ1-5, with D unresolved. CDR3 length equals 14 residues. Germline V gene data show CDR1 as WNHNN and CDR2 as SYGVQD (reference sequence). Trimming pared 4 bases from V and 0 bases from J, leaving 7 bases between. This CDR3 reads CASSVPDSNQPQHF. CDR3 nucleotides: TGCGCCAGCAGTGTCCCCGATAGCAATCAGCCCCAGCATTTT.

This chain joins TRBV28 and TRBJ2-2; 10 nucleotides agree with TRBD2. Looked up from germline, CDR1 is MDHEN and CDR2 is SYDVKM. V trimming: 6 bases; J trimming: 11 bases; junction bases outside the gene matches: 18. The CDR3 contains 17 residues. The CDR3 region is CASSANDRGLAAFELFF. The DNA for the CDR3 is TGTGCCAGCAGCGCCAATGATCGAGGACTAGCGGCCTTCGAGCTGTTTTTT.

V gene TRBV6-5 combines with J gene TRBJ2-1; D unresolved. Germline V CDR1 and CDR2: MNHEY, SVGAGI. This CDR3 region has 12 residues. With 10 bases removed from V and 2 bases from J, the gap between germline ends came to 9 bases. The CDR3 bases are TGTGCCACCTCACGAACCTACAATGAGCAGTTCTTC. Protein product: CATSRTYNEQFF.

DNA of the CDR3: TGTGCCAGCGGGTCCGGAGGGAATCAGCCCCAGCATTTT. Translating it yields CASGSGGNQPQHF. This sequence joins TRBV6-6 and TRBJ1-5; no reliable D call. V lost 8 bases, J lost 4 bases, and 12 bases lay in between. Germline V gene sequence: CDR1 MNHNY, CDR2 SVGAGI (reference sequence). CDR3 length equals 13 residues.

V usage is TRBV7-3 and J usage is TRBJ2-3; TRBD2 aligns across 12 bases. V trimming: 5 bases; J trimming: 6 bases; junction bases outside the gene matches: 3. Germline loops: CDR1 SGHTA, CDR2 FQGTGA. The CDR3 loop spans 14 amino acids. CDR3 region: CASSPGTSGDTQYF. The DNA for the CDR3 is TGTGCCAGCAGCCCCGGGACTAGCGGGGATACGCAGTATTTT.

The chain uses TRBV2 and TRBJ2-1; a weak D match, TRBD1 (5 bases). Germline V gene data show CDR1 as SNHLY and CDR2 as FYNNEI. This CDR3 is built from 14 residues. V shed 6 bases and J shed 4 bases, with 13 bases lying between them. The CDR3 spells CASRGQGYYNEQFF. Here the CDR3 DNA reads TGTGCCAGCAGGGGGCAGGGATATTACAATGAGCAGTTCTTC.

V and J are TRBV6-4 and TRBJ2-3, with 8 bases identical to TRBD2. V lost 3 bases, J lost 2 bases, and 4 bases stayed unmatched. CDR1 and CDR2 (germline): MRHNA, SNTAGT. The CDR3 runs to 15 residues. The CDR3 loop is CASSDSAGDTDTQYF. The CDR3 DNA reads TGTGCCAGCAGTGATTCAGCGGGAGACACAGATACGCAGTATTTT.

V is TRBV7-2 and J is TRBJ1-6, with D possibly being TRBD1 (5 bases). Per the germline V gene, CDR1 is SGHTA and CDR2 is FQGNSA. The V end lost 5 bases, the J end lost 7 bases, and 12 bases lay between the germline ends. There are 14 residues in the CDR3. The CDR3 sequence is CASSRDFQNSPLHF. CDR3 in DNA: TGTGCCAGCAGCCGGGACTTCCAAAATTCACCCCTCCACTTT.

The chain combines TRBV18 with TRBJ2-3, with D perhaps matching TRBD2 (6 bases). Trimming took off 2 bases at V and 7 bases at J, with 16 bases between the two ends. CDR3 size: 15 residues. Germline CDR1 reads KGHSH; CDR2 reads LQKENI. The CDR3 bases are TGTGCCAGCTCACCAATTCTTGGGGAGGCTCATACGCAGTATTTT. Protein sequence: CASSPILGEAHTQYF.

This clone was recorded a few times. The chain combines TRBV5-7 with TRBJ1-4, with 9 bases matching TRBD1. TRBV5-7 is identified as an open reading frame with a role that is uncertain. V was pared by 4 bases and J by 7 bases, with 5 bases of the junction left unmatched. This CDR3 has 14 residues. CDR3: CASSIQGAGEKLFF. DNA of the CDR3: TGTGCCAGCAGCATACAGGGGGCGGGTGAAAAACTGTTTTTT.

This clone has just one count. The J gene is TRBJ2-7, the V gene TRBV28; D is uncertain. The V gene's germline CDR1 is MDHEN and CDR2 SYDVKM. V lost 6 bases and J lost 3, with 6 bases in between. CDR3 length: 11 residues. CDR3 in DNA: TGTGCCAGCAGCTCAAACTACGAGCAGTACTTC. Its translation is CASSSNYEQYF.